The 27 T cell receptor beta chains reported below all come from one sample, sequenced in a study of identifying expanded T cells in peripheral blood. Profiling relied on immunoSEQ multiplex PCR, and the TCRdb table lists in-frame clones only, not all of them. The sample holds about 58,000 clones, approximately 89% seen once. Sequencing was performed on blood. These receptors originate from a person between 18 and 69 years old in good health.

The V and J genes are TRBV27 and TRBJ1-2; no definite D call. The CDR3 is made up of 13 amino acids. Trimming cost V 7 bases and J 4 bases, with 13 bases left between them. The germline V gene encodes CDR1 MNHEY and CDR2 SMNVEV (reference sequence). CDR3 protein: CASKVSASYGYTF. The CDR3 DNA reads TGTGCCAGCAAGGTTTCAGCCTCCTATGGCTACACCTTC.

This chain links TRBV28 with TRBJ2-7, with unresolved D. The CDR3 extends over 11 amino acids. V lost 7 bases and J lost 7, with 11 bases in between. Germline V CDR1 and CDR2: MDHEN, SYDVKM. Written as DNA, the CDR3 is TGTGCCAGCACAAATACCTTGGAGCAGTACTTC. Its protein product is CASTNTLEQYF. Looking up the rest from reference TRBV28 and TRBJ2-7 gives the full variable domain: DVKVTQSSRYLVKRTGEKVFLECVQDMDHENMFWYRQDPGLGLRLIYFSYDVKMKEKGDIPEGYSVSREKKERFSLILESASTNQTSMYLCASTNTLEQYFGPGTRLTVT.

This clone was observed a single time. The rearrangement links TRBV5-6 to TRBJ2-5; D unclear. The CDR3 consists of 14 residues. Germline lookup yields CDR1 SGHDT and CDR2 YYEEEE. The V end was cut by 0 bases, the J end by 2 bases, with 8 bases between. The CDR3, as DNA: TGTGCCAGCAGCTTGGGTGTAACACAAGAGACCCAGTACTTC. As protein: CASSLGVTQETQYF.

V and J are TRBV5-4 and TRBJ1-2; tentatively, D is TRBD1 (5 bases). The length of the CDR3 is 13 residues. V was cut by 4 bases and J by 8 bases, with 15 bases left in between. Germline V gene data show CDR1 as SGHNT and CDR2 as YYREEE (reference sequence). The CDR3 loop reads CASSPGGGNGYTF. The DNA of the CDR3 is TGTGCCAGCAGCCCCGGGGGAGGGAACGGCTACACCTTC.

V gene TRBV5-1 combines with J gene TRBJ2-5, with 9 nucleotides matching TRBD1. V shed 2 bases, J shed 5 bases, and the junction held 4 bases outside the gene matches. Looked up from germline, CDR1 is SGHRS and CDR2 is YFSETQ. The CDR3 consists of 14 residues. As DNA, the CDR3 is TGCGCCAGCAGCTTACGGACAGGGGACGAGACCCAGTACTTC. It encodes CASSLRTGDETQYF. Based on the CDR3 plus reference TRBV5-1 and TRBJ2-5, the full variable domain is KAGVTQTPRYLIKTRGQQVTLSCSPISGHRSVSWYQQTPGQGLQFLFEYFSETQRNKGNFPGRFSGRQFSNSRSEMNVSTLELGDSALYLCASSLRTGDETQYFGPGTRLLVL.

This sequence joins TRBV28 and TRBJ1-1; maybe TRBD1 (6 bases). CDR1 MDHEN and CDR2 SYDVKM come from the germline V gene. V was trimmed by 5 bases and J by 3 bases, leaving 13 bases between them. The CDR3 covers 14 residues. The CDR3 DNA reads as TGTGCCAGCAGTCCTTACAGGGAGGACACTGAAGCTTTCTTT. Translation: CASSPYREDTEAFF.

The chain joins TRBV5-6 to TRBJ2-1, with a tentative D call TRBD1 (6 bases). With 2 bases removed from V and 2 bases from J, the gap between germline ends came to 14 bases. This CDR3 is built from 16 residues. The germline V gene has CDR1 SGHDT and CDR2 YYEEEE. In DNA, the CDR3 is TGTGCCAGCAGCTTACGCCCCTGGACAGCCTACAATGAGCAGTTCTTC. Residues: CASSLRPWTAYNEQFF.

This rearrangement joins TRBV2 to TRBJ2-1, with 10 bases that match TRBD1. The J segment lost 6 bases and the V segment lost 5 bases, leaving 4 bases of the junction unmatched. Per germline, CDR1 SNHLY and CDR2 FYNNEI. This CDR3 has 14 amino acids. This CDR3 is CASSRQGAINEQFF. The CDR3 DNA reads TGTGCCAGCAGTCGACAGGGGGCTATCAATGAGCAGTTCTTC.

CDR3 nucleotide sequence: TGTGCCAGCAGCTCCCTGGGGCCCAATGAGCAGTTCTTC. The encoded protein is CASSSLGPNEQFF. This chain connects TRBV21-1 to TRBJ2-1; TRBD1, the D gene given by the table, was not confirmed from the DNA. TRBV21-1 represents a pseudogene. CDR3 length equals 13 residues.

This chain links TRBV11-2 with TRBJ2-7; perhaps TRBD1 as D (5 bases). Trimming left V 5 bases short and J 12 bases short, with 14 bases between. CDR1 is SGHAT and CDR2 is FQNNGV in the germline V gene. This CDR3 has 11 residues. In DNA, the CDR3 is TGTGCCAGCAGCCCGAGACAGCGCCTGTACTTC. It is translated as CASSPRQRLYF. The whole variable domain, remainder taken from reference TRBV11-2 and TRBJ2-7, is EAGVAQSPRYKIIEKRQSVAFWCNPISGHATLYWYQQILGQGPKLLIQFQNNGVVDDSQLPKDRFSAERLKGVDSTLKIQPAKLEDSAVYLCASSPRQRLYFGPGTRLTVT.

This chain connects TRBV15 to TRBJ2-5; D is unresolved. Deletions cut 0 bases from V and 3 bases from J, with 5 bases between. Per the germline V gene, CDR1 is LNHNV and CDR2 is YYDKDF (reference sequence). The CDR3 is 13 amino acids. CDR3 sequence: CATSRDLKETQYF. The CDR3, as DNA: TGTGCCACCAGCAGAGATTTGAAAGAGACCCAGTACTTC.

A remark on this clone: Other DNA sequences from this sample encode an identical CDR3 as well. This sequence joins TRBV29-1 and TRBJ1-1; D gene ambiguous. The length of the CDR3 is 13 residues. The germline gives CDR1 SQVTM, CDR2 ANQGSEA. The V gene lost 3 bases and the J gene lost 3 bases, with 11 bases spanning the gap. In DNA form, the CDR3 reads TGCAGCGTTGATGAGACTGGGGACACTGAAGCTTTCTTT. It encodes CSVDETGDTEAFF.

This clone was counted a single time. The chain has TRBV11-2 and TRBJ2-3; D call uncertain. The CDR3 covers 14 residues. Germline V gene sequence: CDR1 SGHAT, CDR2 FQNNGV. Trimming shortened V by 1 base and J by 0 bases, and 5 bases separated the two germline ends. The CDR3 DNA reads as TGTGCCAGCAGCTTAGGACGGAGCACAGATACGCAGTATTTT. Its translation: CASSLGRSTDTQYF.

The chain links TRBV7-9 to TRBJ1-3, with 7 bases that match TRBD1. V shed 3 bases, J shed 0 bases, and the junction held 11 bases outside the gene matches. The germline V gene encodes CDR1 SEHNR and CDR2 FQNEAQ (reference sequence). The CDR3 runs 18 residues. The CDR3 DNA reads as TGTGCCAGCAGCTTCCCCATCCCAGGGGGTTACTCTGGAAACACCATATATTTT. Protein product: CASSFPIPGGYSGNTIYF.

This clone was seen a single time. One end of the junction varies from germline; a read error may be responsible. The rearrangement joins TRBV18 to TRBJ1-5; weak D call: TRBD1 (6 bases). Germline CDR1 KGHSH, CDR2 LQKENI. There are 17 residues in the CDR3. The CDR3 DNA sequence: TGTGCCAGCCCACCAAGGGGCGACAGGAGCCTCAATCAGCCCCAGCATTTT. It translates to CASPPRGDRSLNQPQHF.

The chain employs TRBV7-2 and TRBJ1-2; D is ambiguous. The V end lost 1 base, the J end lost 8 bases, and 11 bases lay between the germline ends. Per germline, CDR1 SGHTA and CDR2 FQGNSA. The CDR3 runs 13 residues. For the CDR3, the DNA is TGTGCCAGCAGCTTAGTCTCTGGGAAGGGCTACACCTTC. Its protein is CASSLVSGKGYTF. Together with reference TRBV7-2 and TRBJ1-2, the CDR3 gives the full variable domain: GAGVSQSPSNKVTEKGKDVELRCDPISGHTALYWYRQSLGQGLEFLIYFQGNSAPDKSGLPSDRFSAERTGGSVSTLTIQRTQQEDSAVYLCASSLVSGKGYTFGSGTRLTVV.

The gene calls are TRBV7-6 and TRBJ1-4; 7 nucleotides align to TRBD1. The CDR3 runs 15 residues. The germline CDR1 and CDR2 sequences are SGHVS and FNYEAQ. V was clipped by 5 bases and J by 8 bases; unmatched bases: 11. CDR3 nucleotides: TGTGCCAGCAGCGCCTGGACAGGAACGTTGGAAAAACTGTTTTTT. It encodes CASSAWTGTLEKLFF.

The J gene is TRBJ2-3, the V gene TRBV28; no firm D call. Trimming pared 2 bases from V and 4 bases from J, leaving 13 bases between. Germline loops: CDR1 MDHEN, CDR2 SYDVKM. This CDR3 contains 15 residues. CDR3: CASSLRVKGADTQYF. The CDR3 DNA is TGTGCCAGCAGTTTAAGGGTGAAGGGTGCAGATACGCAGTATTTT.

The genes are TRBV5-1 and TRBJ1-4; D possibly corresponds to TRBD1 (6 bases). CDR1 and CDR2 from the germline V gene are SGHRS and YFSETQ. V lost 1 base and J lost 2, with 9 bases in between. This CDR3 comprises 15 residues. The DNA for the CDR3 is TGCGCCAGCAGCTTGTCTACAGGGACTAATGAAAAACTGTTTTTT. It specifies CASSLSTGTNEKLFF. The variable domain in full, completed from reference TRBV5-1 and TRBJ1-4, reads KAGVTQTPRYLIKTRGQQVTLSCSPISGHRSVSWYQQTPGQGLQFLFEYFSETQRNKGNFPGRFSGRQFSNSRSEMNVSTLELGDSALYLCASSLSTGTNEKLFFGSGTQLSVL.

The CDR3 region is CASSPGQGVYGYTF. The CDR3 region has the DNA TGTGCCAGCAGCCCCGGACAGGGAGTCTATGGCTACACCTTC. This chain joins TRBV11-1 and TRBJ1-2, with 8 bases matching TRBD1. Germline V CDR1 and CDR2: SGHAT, FQDESV (reference sequence). CDR3 length: 14 amino acids. J was trimmed by 4 bases and V by 5 bases; bases with no gene match: 6.

In the case of this clone: The identical CDR3 is also encoded by other nucleotide sequences in the sample. The chain couples TRBV6-9 to TRBJ1-4, with D unresolved. Germline CDR1 reads MNHGY; CDR2 reads SVAAGI. V lost 4 bases, J lost 0 bases, and 18 bases lay in between. The length of the CDR3 is 18 residues. This CDR3 is CASSLPGQGATTNEKLFF. The CDR3 DNA is TGTGCCAGCAGTTTGCCCGGCCAAGGCGCGACAACTAATGAAAAACTGTTTTTT.

V and J are TRBV2 and TRBJ1-5; no reliable D call. CDR1 SNHLY and CDR2 FYNNEI come from the germline V gene. The germline V and J ends were trimmed by 3 bases and 4 bases, with 13 bases remaining between them. The CDR3 covers 15 residues. The CDR3 here is CASSEGGGPNQPQHF. In DNA form, the CDR3 reads TGTGCCAGCAGTGAGGGCGGTGGTCCAAATCAGCCCCAGCATTTT. The whole variable domain, remainder taken from reference TRBV2 and TRBJ1-5, is EPEVTQTPSHQVTQMGQEVILRCVPISNHLYFYWYRQILGQKVEFLVSFYNNEISEKSEIFDDQFSVERPDGSNFTLKIRSTKLEDSAMYFCASSEGGGPNQPQHFGDGTRLSIL.

This clone has just a few counts. This chain joins TRBV7-9 and TRBJ1-5, with unresolved D. V shed 1 base and J shed 6 bases, with 10 bases lying between them. The V gene's germline CDR1 is SEHNR and CDR2 FQNEAQ (reference sequence). This CDR3 is built from 14 residues. The CDR3 protein is CASSLGGNVQPQHF. The CDR3 DNA is TGTGCCAGCAGCTTAGGGGGAAATGTTCAGCCCCAGCATTTT.

The chain carries TRBV19 and TRBJ2-3, with D possibly TRBD2 on 6 matching bases. The ends were cut back, 6 bases at V and 0 bases at J, with 10 bases in the middle. CDR1 is LNHDA and CDR2 is SQIVND in the germline V gene (reference sequence). The CDR3 extends over 14 amino acids. CDR3 nucleotides: TGTGCCAGTAGAAGGCGGGATAGCACAGATACGCAGTATTTT. Protein sequence: CASRRRDSTDTQYF.

The V gene is TRBV6-6, the J gene TRBJ1-4; D is uncertain. Trimming cost V 0 bases and J 5 bases, with 13 bases left between them. The V gene's germline CDR1 is MNHNY and CDR2 SVGAGI (reference sequence). This CDR3 has 16 residues. Here the CDR3 reads CASSYSLGEANEKLFF. The CDR3 region has the DNA TGTGCCAGCAGTTACTCCCTTGGTGAGGCCAATGAAAAACTGTTTTTT.

Here the CDR3 reads CASTRGPGLYEQYF. The CDR3 nucleotides read TGTGCCAGCACAAGAGGCCCAGGCCTCTACGAGCAGTACTTC. The chain combines TRBV6-5 with TRBJ2-7; D call uncertain. CDR3 size: 14 residues. Germline V gene data show CDR1 as MNHEY and CDR2 as SVGAGI. The germline V and J ends were trimmed by 7 bases and 3 bases, with 16 bases remaining between them.

J is TRBJ1-4 and V is TRBV7-9; D gene unclear. V lost 4 bases to trimming and J lost 4 bases, with 10 bases between them. The V gene's germline CDR1 is SEHNR and CDR2 FQNEAQ (reference sequence). The CDR3 contains 14 residues. This CDR3 reads CASSSPGVNEKLFF. The CDR3 nucleotides read TGTGCCAGCAGCTCCCCCGGGGTTAATGAAAAACTGTTTTTT. The complete variable domain, with remaining parts taken from reference TRBV7-9 and TRBJ1-4, reads DTGVSQNPRHKITKRGQNVTFRCDPISEHNRLYWYRQTLGQGPEFLTYFQNEAQLEKSRLLSDRFSAERPKGSFSTLEIQRTEQGDSAMYLCASSSPGVNEKLFFGSGTQLSVL.